This TCR beta chain originates from a study of T cells in Graves' hyperthyroidism and ophthalmopathy. Disease lasting under 3 months, a NOSPECS grade of at least 4, and a Clinical Activity Score of at least 3 were features of the ophthalmopathy patients. Concerning this clonotype: Antigen: not known.

RNA transcripts yielded amplified TCR beta CDR3 regions. A first-round RT-PCR of the TCR CDR3 used the HTBI primer set. TCRdb redid the calling of the multiplex PCR reads with MiXCR, one entry per CDR3 protein. Altogether some 490,000 distinct CDR3 sequences are present, roughly 16% being singletons, with the ten largest covering 25% to 30%. Study results and limitations: Blood also carried most thyroid clonotypes expanded above 0.001. Ophthalmopathy stood apart from stable hyperthyroidism in a 13 V-J model.

This receptor was obtained from a woman in her 30s with Graves' ophthalmopathy. The sequencing sample was made of blood.

The CDR3 DNA sequence: TGTGCCAGCAGCTTTTACAGGGGGCACGGTGAGCAGTACTTC. Encoded protein: CASSFYRGHGEQYF. This chain connects TRBV7-2 to TRBJ2-7; TRBD1 matches 9 bases. The ends lost 3 bases at V and 7 bases at J; junction bases unmatched: 7. The germline gives CDR1 SGHTA, CDR2 FQGNSA. The CDR3 extends over 14 amino acids.